Below, 21 T cell receptor beta chains from the same sample are listed, as sequenced in a study of early T cells in non-severe SARS-CoV-2 infection. TCRdb ran MiXCR on the 5' RACE reads and lists one entry per CDR3 protein. This sample has 95,000 to 100,000 distinct CDR3 sequences, with approximately 13% found just once. Sequenced sample: whole blood. The receptor set was obtained from an adult who was a healthcare worker with PCR-confirmed SARS-CoV-2 infection or an uninfected control (not recorded which).

This clonotype showed up just a few times. The chain couples TRBV6-1 to TRBJ1-5; TRBD1 aligns across 7 bases. CDR1 is MNHNS and CDR2 is SASEGT in the germline V gene. The CDR3 sequence is 15 residues long. The ends lost 3 bases at V and 4 bases at J; junction bases unmatched: 6. The CDR3 nucleotides read TGTGCCAGCAGTGATACAGGGGTCGTGAATCAGCCCCAGCATTTT. It translates to CASSDTGVVNQPQHF.

The chain combines TRBV20-1 with TRBJ2-7; TRBD1 agrees at 7 bases. CDR1 and CDR2 from the germline V gene are DFQATT and SNEGSKA (reference sequence). V gave up 5 bases and J gave up 3 bases; unmatched junction bases: 7. The CDR3 is made up of 13 amino acids. Here the CDR3 reads CSAVPGQIYEQYF. In DNA form, the CDR3 reads TGCAGTGCTGTCCCGGGACAGATCTACGAGCAGTACTTC.

This clonotype was counted many times. V is TRBV7-6 and J is TRBJ1-4; no clear D. This CDR3 spans 15 amino acids. Trimming removed 6 bases from V and 6 bases from J, with 17 bases in between. CDR1 and CDR2 from the germline V gene are SGHVS and FNYEAQ. CDR3: CASSSRSRTDEKLFF. Here the CDR3 DNA reads TGTGCCAGCAGTTCACGGTCGCGGACCGATGAAAAACTGTTTTTT.

This clonotype was counted between two and nine times. The V call is TRBV18, the J call TRBJ2-5; D call uncertain. The CDR3 sequence is 12 residues long. Germline loops: CDR1 KGHSH, CDR2 LQKENI. Trimming shortened V by 2 bases and J by 5 bases, and 6 bases separated the two germline ends. In DNA form, the CDR3 reads TGTGCCAGCTCACCAACGATTGAGACCCAGTACTTC. It codes for CASSPTIETQYF. Supplemented by reference TRBV18 and TRBJ2-5, the full variable domain reads NAGVMQNPRHLVRRRGQEARLRCSPMKGHSHVYWYRQLPEEGLKFMVYLQKENIIDESGMPKERFSAEFPKEGPSILRIQQVVRGDSAAYFCASSPTIETQYFGPGTRLLVL.

This clonotype was detected a few times. The V call is TRBV15, the J call TRBJ2-5; D not resolved. The CDR3 sequence is 12 residues long. The V gene lost 2 bases and the J gene lost 4 bases, with 5 bases spanning the gap. The germline V gene encodes CDR1 LNHNV and CDR2 YYDKDF (reference sequence). Written as DNA, the CDR3 is TGTGCCACCAGCAGACATCCAGAGACCCAGTACTTC. Amino acids: CATSRHPETQYF. The full variable domain, with the rest looked up from reference TRBV15 and TRBJ2-5, is DAMVIQNPRYQVTQFGKPVTLSCSQTLNHNVMYWYQQKSSQAPKLLFHYYDKDFNNEADTPDNFQSRRPNTSFCFLDIRSPGLGDTAMYLCATSRHPETQYFGPGTRLLVL.

V usage is TRBV2 and J usage is TRBJ2-5; a weak D match, TRBD1 (6 bases). The germline CDR1 and CDR2 sequences are SNHLY and FYNNEI. V lost 4 bases and J lost 0, with 9 bases in between. The CDR3 extends over 14 amino acids. The CDR3 spells CASSVWDNQETQYF. DNA of the CDR3: TGTGCCAGCAGTGTATGGGACAACCAAGAGACCCAGTACTTC. The full variable domain, with the rest looked up from reference TRBV2 and TRBJ2-5, is EPEVTQTPSHQVTQMGQEVILRCVPISNHLYFYWYRQILGQKVEFLVSFYNNEISEKSEIFDDQFSVERPDGSNFTLKIRSTKLEDSAMYFCASSVWDNQETQYFGPGTRLLVL.

The table lists this clonotype with many counts. J is TRBJ1-5 and V is TRBV5-1, with TRBD1 identical over 10 bases. Losses at the gene ends were 4 bases for V and 7 bases for J; bases not matched to a gene: 5. The CDR3 is made up of 14 amino acids. Per the germline V gene, CDR1 is SGHRS and CDR2 is YFSETQ. CDR3 sequence: CASSPGTGEQPQHF. The CDR3 nucleotides are TGCGCCAGCAGCCCGGGGACAGGGGAACAGCCCCAGCATTTT.

The rearrangement uses TRBV28 and TRBJ2-3, with D unclear. The V end lost 3 bases, the J end lost 4 bases, and 14 bases lay between the germline ends. The CDR3 totals 15 residues. Germline CDR1 MDHEN, CDR2 SYDVKM. The CDR3 DNA follows: TGTGCCAGCAGTTTTTCCACGACAATTTCAGATACGCAGTATTTT. This translates into CASSFSTTISDTQYF.

This clonotype was seen many times. J is TRBJ1-6 and V is TRBV6-5; D is undetermined. Trimming removed 7 bases from V and 8 bases from J, with 12 bases in between. CDR1 is MNHEY and CDR2 is SVGAGI in the germline V gene. The CDR3 runs 13 residues. CDR3 DNA: TGTGCCAGCACGTCGGGGAGGCATTCACCCCTCCACTTT. It translates to CASTSGRHSPLHF.

This clonotype was counted only a few times. The V and J genes are TRBV28 and TRBJ2-3; the match to TRBD2 covers 16 bases. This CDR3 has 21 amino acids. Germline CDR1 is MDHEN and CDR2 is SYDVKM. V was pared by 3 bases and J by 2 bases, with 14 bases of the junction left unmatched. As DNA, the CDR3 is TGTGCCAGCAGTTTCCCCCTCCCGGGACTAGCGGGGGGGCATCCCACAGATACGCAGTATTTT. Its protein product is CASSFPLPGLAGGHPTDTQYF.

This clonotype has more than one count but fewer than ten. The J gene is TRBJ2-3, the V gene TRBV5-1; 7 bases line up with TRBD2. The V and J ends lost 0 bases and 4 bases, in that order; junction bases with no gene match: 5. This CDR3 is 15 amino acids long. Germline V gene data show CDR1 as SGHRS and CDR2 as YFSETQ. CDR3 nucleotide sequence: TGCGCCAGCAGCTTGGCCGGGAGCGGGGCAGATACGCAGTATTTT. This codes for CASSLAGSGADTQYF.

The genes are TRBV12-3 or TRBV12-4 and TRBJ2-2; D is unresolved. Trimming took off 2 bases at V and 7 bases at J, with 8 bases between the two ends. The CDR3 has 13 amino acids. CDR3 residues: CASSLLGLGELFF. The CDR3 DNA sequence: TGTGCCAGCAGTTTATTGGGCCTCGGGGAGCTGTTTTTT.

This clonotype has ten or more counts. V usage is TRBV4-1 and J usage is TRBJ2-7, with 8 nucleotides matching TRBD2. Germline CDR1 reads MGHRA; CDR2 reads YSYEKL. Trimming at V came to 3 bases and at J to 0 bases, leaving 1 base not matched to a gene. The CDR3 extends over 14 amino acids. Here the CDR3 DNA reads TGCGCCAGCAGCCAGGCGGGGGGCTCCTACGAGCAGTACTTC. Translating it yields CASSQAGGSYEQYF.

This clonotype appeared many times. The chain carries TRBV28 and TRBJ2-1; TRBD2 might be the D (5 bases). The CDR3 is 12 residues long. Trimming removed 5 bases at V and 7 bases at J, with 9 bases between. The germline gives CDR1 MDHEN, CDR2 SYDVKM. In nucleotides, the CDR3 is TGTGCCAGCAGTCCGGGGAATAATGAGCAGTTCTTC. Protein product: CASSPGNNEQFF.

V gene TRBV28 combines with J gene TRBJ2-7; 8 positions agree with TRBD1. The V gene's germline CDR1 is MDHEN and CDR2 SYDVKM. Unmatched junction bases numbered 8, after V lost 6 bases and J lost 4 bases. The CDR3 is made up of 14 amino acids. The DNA for the CDR3 is TGTGCCAGCAGCCTGGACAGGGTTCTTTACGAGCAGTACTTC. Translation: CASSLDRVLYEQYF.

This clonotype was seen ten or more times. This chain joins TRBV3-1 and TRBJ2-1; D is uncertain. Germline values: CDR1 LGHDT, CDR2 YNNKEL (reference sequence). V lost 1 base to trimming and J lost 3 bases, with 13 bases between them. The CDR3 is 16 amino acids. The CDR3 here is CASSQGSRKLYNEQFF. CDR3 DNA sequence: TGTGCCAGCAGCCAAGGGTCCAGGAAACTCTACAATGAGCAGTTCTTC.

The chain links TRBV7-2 to TRBJ1-3; 8 nucleotides agree with TRBD1. The ends lost 6 bases at V and 0 bases at J; junction bases unmatched: 7. CDR3 length equals 16 residues. Germline V gene lookup returns CDR1 SGHTA and CDR2 FQGNSA. The CDR3 loop reads CASSPGQGYSGNTIYF. Here the CDR3 DNA reads TGTGCCAGCAGTCCCGGACAGGGCTACTCTGGAAACACCATATATTTT. The whole variable domain, filled in from reference TRBV7-2 and TRBJ1-3, reads GAGVSQSPSNKVTEKGKDVELRCDPISGHTALYWYRQSLGQGLEFLIYFQGNSAPDKSGLPSDRFSAERTGGSVSTLTIQRTQQEDSAVYLCASSPGQGYSGNTIYFGEGSWLTVV.

The table lists this clonotype with a few counts. The chain links TRBV5-5 to TRBJ1-4, with D possibly matching TRBD1 (5 bases). Trimming took 3 bases from V and 6 from J, leaving 30 bases between them. The CDR3 length is 20 residues. Germline values: CDR1 SGHKS, CDR2 YYEKEE (reference sequence). The CDR3 bases are TGTGCCAGCAGCTCTGGAAAGGCTCCCACCGTAGACAGACGATATGAAAAACTGTTTTTT. It encodes CASSSGKAPTVDRRYEKLFF.

The rearrangement links TRBV28 to TRBJ2-7; D call uncertain. This CDR3 has 15 amino acids. Germline V gene lookup returns CDR1 MDHEN and CDR2 SYDVKM. With 1 base removed from V and 1 base from J, the gap between germline ends came to 11 bases. The CDR3 is CASSLFSLLSYEQYF. CDR3 bases: TGTGCCAGCAGTTTATTTTCTTTGTTGTCCTACGAGCAGTACTTC.

V and J are TRBV7-9 and TRBJ2-7; 12 nucleotides align to TRBD2. J was trimmed by 3 bases and V by 6 bases; bases with no gene match: 3. In germline, CDR1 is SEHNR, CDR2 FQNEAQ (reference sequence). The CDR3 consists of 14 residues. The CDR3 loop reads CASSTSGGFYEQYF. The CDR3 DNA is TGTGCCAGCAGTACTAGCGGGGGGTTCTACGAGCAGTACTTC. The full variable domain, its missing parts supplied by reference TRBV7-9 and TRBJ2-7, is DTGVSQNPRHKITKRGQNVTFRCDPISEHNRLYWYRQTLGQGPEFLTYFQNEAQLEKSRLLSDRFSAERPKGSFSTLEIQRTEQGDSAMYLCASSTSGGFYEQYFGPGTRLTVT.

This clonotype came up a few times. The CDR3 DNA sequence: TGCAGCGTTGTGGACGGGGCCGGGGAGCTGTTTTTT. Translated, it gives CSVVDGAGELFF. This chain uses TRBV29-1 with TRBJ2-2, with D perhaps matching TRBD2 (5 bases). Germline loops: CDR1 SQVTM, CDR2 ANQGSEA. There are 12 residues in the CDR3. Trimming removed 4 bases at V and 6 bases at J, with 9 bases between.